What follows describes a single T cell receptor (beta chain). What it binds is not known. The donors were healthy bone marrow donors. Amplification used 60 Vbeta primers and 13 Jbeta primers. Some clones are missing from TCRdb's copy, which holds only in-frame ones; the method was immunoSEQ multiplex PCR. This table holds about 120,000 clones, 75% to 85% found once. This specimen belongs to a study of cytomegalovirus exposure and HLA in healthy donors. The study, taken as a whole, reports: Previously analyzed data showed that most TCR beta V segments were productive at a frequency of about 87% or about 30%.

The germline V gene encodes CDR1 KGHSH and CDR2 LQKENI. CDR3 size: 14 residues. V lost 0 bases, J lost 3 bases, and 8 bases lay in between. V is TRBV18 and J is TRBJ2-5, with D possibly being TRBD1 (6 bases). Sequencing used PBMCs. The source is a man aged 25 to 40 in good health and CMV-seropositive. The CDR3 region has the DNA TGTGCCAGCTCACCACCGAACAGGGAAGAGACCCAGTACTTC. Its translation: CASSPPNREETQYF.